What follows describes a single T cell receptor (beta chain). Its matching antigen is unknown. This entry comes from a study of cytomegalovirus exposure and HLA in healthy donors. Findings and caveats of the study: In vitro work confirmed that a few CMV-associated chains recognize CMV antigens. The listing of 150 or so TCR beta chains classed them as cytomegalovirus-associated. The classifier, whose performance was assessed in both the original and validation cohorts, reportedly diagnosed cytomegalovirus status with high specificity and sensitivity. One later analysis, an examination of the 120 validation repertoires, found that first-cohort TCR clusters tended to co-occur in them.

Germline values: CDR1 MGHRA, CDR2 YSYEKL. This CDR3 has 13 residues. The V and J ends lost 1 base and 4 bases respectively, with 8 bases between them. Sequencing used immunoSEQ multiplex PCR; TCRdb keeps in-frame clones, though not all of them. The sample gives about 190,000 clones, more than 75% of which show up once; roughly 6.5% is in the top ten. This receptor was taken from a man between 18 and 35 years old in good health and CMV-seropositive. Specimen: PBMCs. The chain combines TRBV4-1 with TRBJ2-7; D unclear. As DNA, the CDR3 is TGCGCCAGCAGCCAAGGAGAGAGATACGAGCAGTACTTC. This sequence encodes CASSQGERYEQYF.